This paragraph covers one T cell receptor (beta chain) sequence. The sample comes from a study of blood T cell repertoires in COVID-19. Overall study context: From the United States, Italy and Spain came samples of acute and convalescent COVID-19. PBMCs, B-cell-depleted T cells, or T cells provided the cDNA or gDNA that made up the material.

Study processing details: It was from reference gene primer amplification that nucleated cell counts were estimated. TCRdb's copy holds only in-frame clones and misses some; the assay was immunoSEQ multiplex PCR. V, J and clone size are those of that table, while D and trimming were read from the DNA. The data show some 42,000 clones, 76% seen once. There are 15 residues in the CDR3. V lost 1 base, J lost 4 bases, and 5 bases stayed unmatched. CDR1 is LGHDT, CDR2 YNNKEL, per germline (reference sequence). This receptor was identified in a man aged 80 or over with acute or convalescent COVID-19. This sequence joins TRBV3-1 (or the pseudogene TRBV3-2) and TRBJ1-2, with TRBD1 matching 8 bases. Source material: peripheral blood. Here the CDR3 reads CASSQAGTGLYGYTF. CDR3 bases: TGTGCCAGCAGCCAAGCTGGGACAGGTCTCTATGGCTACACCTTC.